This T cell receptor (beta chain) stems from a study of T cells in Graves' hyperthyroidism and ophthalmopathy. Ophthalmopathy patients had moderate-to-severe active disease, CAS ≥3, NOSPECS ≥4, and disease duration under 3 months. Uncontrolled infection, other autoimmune disease, pregnancy or lactation barred patients from enrollment. On this clonotype: Its antigen remains unidentified.

Researchers amplified the TCR beta CDR3 regions from RNA transcripts. Researchers ran a first-round RT-PCR on the TCR CDR3 using the HTBI primer set. TCRdb re-called the multiplex PCR reads through MiXCR, storing one row per CDR3 protein. The repertoire holds around 600,000 distinct CDR3 sequences, about a sixth seen once, with less than 3.5% in the top ten. Study-level findings and limits: Ophthalmopathy got predicted by the model a median around 6.6 months before its onset. Blood also showed most of the thyroid clonotypes that were expanded above 0.001.

Sequenced material: blood. This TCR was sampled from a middle-aged woman with Graves' ophthalmopathy.

CDR3 sequence: CATALVTGPNQPQHF. CDR3 in DNA: TGTGCCACCGCGCTTGTGACAGGGCCAAATCAGCCCCAGCATTTT. The rearrangement joins TRBV15 to TRBJ1-5, with 7 bases identical to TRBD1. The CDR3 contains 15 residues. V trimming: 8 bases; J trimming: 4 bases; junction bases outside the gene matches: 11. Germline CDR1 and CDR2: LNHNV and YYDKDF (reference sequence).